A selection of T cell receptor beta chains follows, all from one sample in a study of PD-1 blockade in classical Hodgkin lymphoma. Only in-frame clones appear in the TCRdb table, and some are missing; sequencing was by immunoSEQ multiplex PCR. Of about 47,000 clones listed, approximately 91% are singletons. The sequencing sample was made of peripheral blood mononuclear cells (PBMCs). Receptors originate from a human donor with classical Hodgkin lymphoma. Each CDR3 is given with its conserved first and last residue. The D gene is left open where the match is weak. The size entry is marked missing in some rows and otherwise reads once, few, many or a size class.

TRBV19	TRBJ2-4	-	-	TGTGCCAGTAGTCCCCGGGGCAGGGAATCCAAAAACATTCAGTACTTC	CASSPRGRESKNIQYF
TRBV9	TRBJ2-2	-	-	TGTGCCAGCAGCGTAGGGACAGTAAACACCGGGGAGCTGTTTTTT	CASSVGTVNTGELFF
TRBV6-1	TRBJ2-4	-	-	TGTGCCACCACCCCGATGGGGCGATGGGACATTCAGTACTTC	CATTPMGRWDIQYF
TRBV19	TRBJ1-2	TRBD1	-	TGTGCCAGTAGTATAGGGGACAGGAGCTATGGCTACACCTTC	CASSIGDRSYGYTF
TRBV7-8	TRBJ2-3	-	-	TGTGCCAGCAGCTTAGAGCAGGCAGATACGCAGTATTTT	CASSLEQADTQYF
TRBV4-1	TRBJ2-1	TRBD2	-	TGCGCCAGCAGCCACCCAGGGACTAGCGGGAGGGTCTCCTACAATGAGCAGTTCTTC	CASSHPGTSGRVSYNEQFF
TRBV13	TRBJ1-1	-	-	TGTGCCAGCAGCTTGGGGACGGTTAACACTGAAGCTTTCTTT	CASSLGTVNTEAFF
TRBV7-2	TRBJ2-2	TRBD2	-	TGTGCCAGCAGCCCGAGGCTAGCGGGATACACCGGGGAGCTGTTTTTT	CASSPRLAGYTGELFF
TRBV13	TRBJ2-1	-	-	TGTGCCAGCAGCTCTCTGAAGGATGAGCAGTTCTTC	CASSSLKDEQFF
TRBV5-1	TRBJ2-2	-	-	TGCGCCAGCAGCTTCCGGGACACGCTCCTCACTGGGGAGCTGTTTTTT	CASSFRDTLLTGELFF
TRBV6-6	TRBJ2-1	-	-	TGTGCCAGCAGTTTCGACTATGGTCGGTCGGCGGGTGAGCAGTTCTTC	CASSFDYGRSAGEQFF
TRBV6-1	TRBJ1-2	-	-	TGTGCCAGCAGTGAAGGCGGGGTTTCTAACTATGGCTACACCTTC	CASSEGGVSNYGYTF
TRBV2	TRBJ2-5	TRBD2	-	TGTGCCAGCAGTGGTACTCCAGGACTAGCGGGAGACCCCCAAGAGACCCAGTACTTC	CASSGTPGLAGDPQETQYF
TRBV20-1	TRBJ1-2	-	-	TGCAGTGCTAGATTCCCAACCCGCTACACCTTC	CSARFPTRYTF
TRBV11-1	TRBJ1-2	-	-	TGTGCCAGCAGCTTAGGCGGCAGTAACTATGGCTACACCTTC	CASSLGGSNYGYTF
TRBV11-2	TRBJ2-3	TRBD1	-	TGTGCCAGCAGCTTAGATAACTGGGGCCGGGACAGGGCTAGCACAGATACGCAGTATTTT	CASSLDNWGRDRASTDTQYF
TRBV7-8	TRBJ1-1	-	-	TGTGCCAGCAGCTTATGGCTGAACACTGAAGCTTTCTTT	CASSLWLNTEAFF
TRBV11-3	TRBJ1-1	-	once	TGTGCCAGCAGCACTACCCGGGGCACTGAAGCTTTCTTT	CASSTTRGTEAFF
TRBV28	TRBJ1-5	-	-	TGTGCCAGCAGCGTAGGGGCGGGGGGGATTAATTACAATCAGCCCCAGCATTTT	CASSVGAGGINYNQPQHF
TRBV6-1	TRBJ1-4	-	-	TGTGCCAGCAGTGAAGGGAGGGGAGGTGAAAAACTGTTTTTT	CASSEGRGGEKLFF
TRBV11-2	TRBJ2-1	TRBD2	-	TGTGCCAGCAGCCACCAGGGACTAGCGGGATTCCTCGAGCAGTTCTTC	CASSHQGLAGFLEQFF
TRBV9	TRBJ2-1	TRBD2	-	TGTGCCAGCAGCGTAGCTACTGGGGCTAGCGGGAGGGCTGAGCAGTTCTTC	CASSVATGASGRAEQFF
TRBV9	TRBJ2-1	-	-	TGTGCCAGCAGCGTCGGGACTGCCCTTGGAAAGCAGTTCTTC	CASSVGTALGKQFF
TRBV7-8	TRBJ1-1	-	few	TGTGCCAGCAGCTTAGAACAGAACACTGAAGCTTTCTTT	CASSLEQNTEAFF
TRBV10-3	TRBJ1-1	-	-	TGTGCCATCAGTGAGCTGCAGATGAACACTGAAGCTTTCTTT	CAISELQMNTEAFF
TRBV5-4	TRBJ1-1	-	-	TGTGCCAGCAGCTCTACAGGGATATCGAACACTGAAGCTTTCTTT	CASSSTGISNTEAFF
TRBV5-6	TRBJ1-2	-	-	TGTGCCAGCAGCCCCCTGGACGACATGGGCTATGGCTACACCTTC	CASSPLDDMGYGYTF
TRBV7-9	TRBJ1-2	-	few	TGTGCCAGCAGCTTTTCCCTGATTGAACAGAACTATGGCTACACCTTC	CASSFSLIEQNYGYTF
TRBV10-3	TRBJ1-2	TRBD1	-	TGTGCCATGACCGAGGGACAGGGCCATACTGGCTACACCTTC	CAMTEGQGHTGYTF
TRBV5-6	TRBJ1-1	-	-	TGTGCCAGCAGCCTCCGGGGTACAAACACTGAAGCTTTCTTT	CASSLRGTNTEAFF
TRBV9	TRBJ2-3	-	once	TGTGCCAGCAGCGTAAATGGCGCAACAGATACGCAGTATTTT	CASSVNGATDTQYF
TRBV6-5	TRBJ2-4	-	-	TGTGCCAGCAGTTACTCCCCGACTGGTGGGGGTGGCATTCAGTACTTC	CASSYSPTGGGGIQYF
TRBV5-5	TRBJ2-1	-	-	TGTGCCAGCAGCCCGGAGGGACCAACCAATGAGCAGTTCTTC	CASSPEGPTNEQFF
TRBV28	TRBJ1-1	-	-	TGTGCCACCCGGCTCCGCGGACGGGCCCGTGGGACTGAAGCTTTCTTT	CATRLRGRARGTEAFF
TRBV28	TRBJ1-2	-	once	TGTGCCAGCAGGCCCAGGGGACTCTATGGCTACACCTTC	CASRPRGLYGYTF
TRBV27	TRBJ2-7	TRBD2	-	TGTGCCAGCAGTTTAGCGGGAGCCTACGAGCAGTACTTC	CASSLAGAYEQYF
TRBV6-1	TRBJ1-2	-	few	TGTGCCAGCAGTGAAACTCTTCACTATGGCTACACCTTC	CASSETLHYGYTF
TRBV5-4	TRBJ2-5	-	-	TGTGCCAGCAGCTTCGGTTACCAAGAGACCCAGTACTTC	CASSFGYQETQYF
TRBV18	TRBJ1-2	-	-	TGTGCCAGCTCATCCCTCGACAATCGCTATGGCTACACCTTC	CASSSLDNRYGYTF
TRBV18	TRBJ2-2	-	few	TGTGCCAGCTCCCCAGACATGGCAGGCACCGGGGAGCTGTTTTTT	CASSPDMAGTGELFF
TRBV7-7	TRBJ2-7	TRBD1	once	TGTGCTAGCAGCTTAGAGACAGGGGGCTCCTACGAGCAGTACTTC	CASSLETGGSYEQYF
TRBV6-5	TRBJ1-1	-	-	TGTGCCAGCAGGGTGAACCTGAACACTGAAGCTTTCTTT	CASRVNLNTEAFF
TRBV5-1	TRBJ1-5	-	-	TGCGCCAGCAGCCCTACACCCGATCAGCCCCAGCATTTT	CASSPTPDQPQHF
TRBV27	TRBJ1-6	TRBD1	-	TGTGCCAGCAAAATGGACAGGGCGAACGGATCACCCCTCCACTTT	CASKMDRANGSPLHF
TRBV5-5	TRBJ2-5	-	-	TGTGCCAGCAGTAACCCTAACTGGGTTTTGATACGGACCCAGTACTTC	CASSNPNWVLIRTQYF
TRBV6-1	TRBJ2-1	-	-	TGTGCCAGCAGTGCTATGTTAGGGGGCTACAATGAGCAGTTCTTC	CASSAMLGGYNEQFF
TRBV9	TRBJ1-5	-	-	TGTGCCAGCAGCCTTACCAGGGTCGGGCAGCCCCAGCATTTT	CASSLTRVGQPQHF
TRBV4-2	TRBJ2-3	TRBD2	-	TGTGCCAGCAGGCCGACTAGCGGGAGAGCAGATACGCAGTATTTT	CASRPTSGRADTQYF
TRBV27	TRBJ2-1	-	-	TGTGCCAGCAGTTTGGGGGAGGCCCGTTACAATGAGCAGTTCTTC	CASSLGEARYNEQFF
TRBV6-5	TRBJ2-3	TRBD1	once	TGTGCCAGCAGTAGGGGGCCTACAGGACTAGATACGCAGTATTTT	CASSRGPTGLDTQYF
TRBV6-5	TRBJ2-7	-	-	TGTGCCAGCAGTTTGTTGAGCTCCTACGAGCAGTACTTC	CASSLLSSYEQYF
TRBV28	TRBJ1-4	-	-	TGTGCCAGCAGACCGGGACTCCCTGGCGAAAAACTGTTTTTT	CASRPGLPGEKLFF
TRBV9	TRBJ2-5	TRBD1	-	TGTGCCAGCAGCGCAAGGACAGGGGTAGAGACCCAGTACTTC	CASSARTGVETQYF